One and the same sample provided the 5 T cell receptor beta chains below, sequenced in a study of blood T cells in healthy people across ages. With a J-beta primer mix and a sample-barcoded 5' primer, a second PCR ran 7 to 11 cycles. TCRdb called the 5' RACE reads again in MiXCR, with one record for every CDR3 protein. Here the sample spans 700,000 or so distinct CDR3 sequences, approximately 40% being singletons. Sequenced: blood. The receptor source for this set is a man of 80 years or more in good health.

Only a few counts were recorded for this clonotype. The chain uses TRBV10-3 and TRBJ2-1, with a weak D call TRBD2 (5 bases). V was pared by 5 bases and J by 10 bases, with 12 bases between. The CDR3 is 12 amino acids. The V gene's germline CDR1 is ENHRY and CDR2 SYGVKD. The CDR3 bases are TGTGCCATCAGTAAGACTACGTCCGAGCAGTTCTTC. Its protein product is CAISKTTSEQFF.

With respect to this clonotype: Just one base apart from a much larger clone, this may be a read error. The gene calls are TRBV29-1 and TRBJ2-7; TRBD1 aligns across 7 bases. The DNA end is more similar to TRBJ2-5, so the J call may be wrong. Per germline, CDR1 SQVTM and CDR2 ANQGSEA. The CDR3 spans 13 residues. The CDR3 is CSADIGGPETQYF. CDR3 nucleotides: TGCAGCGCTGATATAGGGGGCCCAGAGACCCAGTACTTC.

The CDR3 loop reads CASSPRGRFTDTQYF. CDR3 DNA: TGTGCCAGCAGCCCTAGGGGCAGATTCACAGATACGCAGTATTTT. This chain joins TRBV11-3 and TRBJ2-3; possible D gene TRBD1, 5 bases. Between the trimmed V and J ends, which lost 5 bases and 2 bases, there was a span of 14 bases. This CDR3 is built from 15 residues. Germline assignment: CDR1 SGHNT and CDR2 YENEEA.

This clonotype was detected only a few times. The J gene is TRBJ2-2, the V gene TRBV7-2; 9 nucleotides agree with TRBD2. V gave up 5 bases and J gave up 4 bases; unmatched junction bases: 5. The length of the CDR3 is 15 residues. The germline V gene encodes CDR1 SGHTA and CDR2 FQGNSA. This chain's CDR3 is CASSQAGGGTGELFF. The CDR3 DNA reads TGTGCCAGCAGCCAAGCGGGGGGTGGCACCGGGGAGCTGTTTTTT.

For the CDR3, the DNA is TGTGCCAGCAGGCCAGATAATCAGCCCCAGCATTTT. Its protein product is CASRPDNQPQHF. The chain joins TRBV6-2 or TRBV6-3 to TRBJ1-5, with D unclear. V was pared by 6 bases and J by 4 bases, with 7 bases between. CDR1 is MNHEY and CDR2 is SVGEGT in the germline V gene. The CDR3 is 12 residues long.